This TCR beta chain appears in the sequencing data of a study of OX40 agonist ivuxolimab in advanced cancers. Profiled with immunoSEQ multiplex PCR; TCRdb holds only in-frame clones, not every one. Of 60,000 or so clones listed, around 84% are singletons. This CDR3 contains 15 residues. The V and J ends lost 0 bases and 5 bases respectively, with 14 bases between them. CDR1 is SGHKS, CDR2 YYEKEE, per germline (reference sequence). This TCR came from an adult with an advanced solid tumor such as melanoma, head and neck, liver or kidney cancer. The genes are TRBV5-5 and TRBJ2-5; D gene unclear. The sample in question was CD4+ or CD8+ T cells sorted from blood, obtained in a trial of the OX40 agonist ivuxolimab. The CDR3 loop reads CASSLGARARETQYF. The CDR3 nucleotides are TGTGCCAGCAGCTTGGGGGCTAGAGCGCGGGAGACCCAGTACTTC.